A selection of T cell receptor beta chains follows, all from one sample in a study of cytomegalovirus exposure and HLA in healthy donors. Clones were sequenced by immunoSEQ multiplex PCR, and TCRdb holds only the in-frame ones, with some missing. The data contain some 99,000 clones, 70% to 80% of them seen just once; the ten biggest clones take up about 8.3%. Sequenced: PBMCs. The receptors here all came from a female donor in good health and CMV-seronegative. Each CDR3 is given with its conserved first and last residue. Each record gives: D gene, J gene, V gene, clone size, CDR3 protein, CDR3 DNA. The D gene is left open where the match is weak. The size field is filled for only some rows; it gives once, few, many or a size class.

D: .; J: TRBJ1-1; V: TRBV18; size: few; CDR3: CASSPRSGRGNTEAFF; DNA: TGTGCCAGCTCACCACGATCTGGGCGGGGGAACACTGAAGCTTTCTTT
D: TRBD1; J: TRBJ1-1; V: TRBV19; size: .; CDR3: CASSIFPGGTTEAFF; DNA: TGTGCCAGTAGTATCTTCCCAGGGGGCACCACTGAAGCTTTCTTT
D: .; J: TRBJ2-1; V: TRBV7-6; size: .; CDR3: CASSLRRGQNEQFF; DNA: TGTGCCAGCAGCTTACGGCGGGGCCAAAATGAGCAGTTCTTC
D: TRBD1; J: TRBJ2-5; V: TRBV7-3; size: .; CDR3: CASSLLGQGASETQYF; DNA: TGTGCCAGCAGCTTATTAGGACAGGGGGCCTCAGAGACCCAGTACTTC
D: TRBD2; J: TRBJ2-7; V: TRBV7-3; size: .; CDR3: CASSFSTSGRGYEQYF; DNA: TGTGCCAGCAGCTTTAGCACTAGCGGGAGAGGTTACGAGCAGTACTTC
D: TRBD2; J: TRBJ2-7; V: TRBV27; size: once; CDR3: CASSSSRRRGSYEQYF; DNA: TGTGCCAGCAGTTCCTCACGAAGGCGGGGGTCCTACGAGCAGTACTTC
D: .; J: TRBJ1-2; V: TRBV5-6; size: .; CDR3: CASSSQGNYGYTF; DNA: TGTGCCAGCAGCTCACAGGGTAACTATGGCTACACCTTC
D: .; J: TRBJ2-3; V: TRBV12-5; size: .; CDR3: CASGLGQGTDTQYF; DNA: TGTGCTAGTGGTTTGGGACAAGGCACAGATACGCAGTATTTT
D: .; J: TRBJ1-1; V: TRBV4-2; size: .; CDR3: CASSQEAHMLMNTEAFF; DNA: TGTGCCAGCAGCCAAGAAGCCCATATGTTGATGAACACTGAAGCTTTCTTT
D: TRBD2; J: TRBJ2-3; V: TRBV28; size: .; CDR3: CASSHPAGSAFLPSTDTQYF; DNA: TGTGCCAGCAGTCACCCAGCGGGATCCGCCTTCTTGCCTAGCACAGATACGCAGTATTTT
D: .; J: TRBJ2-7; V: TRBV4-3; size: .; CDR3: CASSTHSSSYEQYF; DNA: TGCGCCAGCAGCACGCATTCCAGCTCCTACGAGCAGTACTTC
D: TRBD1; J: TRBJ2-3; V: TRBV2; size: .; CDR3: CASRRAGTDLFYTQYF; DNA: TGTGCCAGCAGGCGAGCCGGGACAGACCTTTTCTATACGCAGTATTTT
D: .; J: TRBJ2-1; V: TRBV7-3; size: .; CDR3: CASSPSGTRQYNEQFF; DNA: TGTGCCAGCAGCCCAAGCGGGACACGGCAATACAATGAGCAGTTCTTC
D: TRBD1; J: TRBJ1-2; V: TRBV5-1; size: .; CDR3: CASSLGQGEGYTF; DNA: TGCGCCAGCAGCCTGGGACAGGGGGAAGGCTACACCTTC
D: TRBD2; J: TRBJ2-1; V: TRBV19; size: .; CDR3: CASSTADASGRSDYNEQFF; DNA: TGTGCCAGTAGTACAGCTGATGCTAGCGGGAGATCGGACTACAATGAGCAGTTCTTC
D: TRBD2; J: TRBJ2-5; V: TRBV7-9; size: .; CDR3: CSSSSGLAGQETQYF; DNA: TGTTCCAGCAGCTCCGGACTAGCGGGACAAGAGACCCAGTACTTC
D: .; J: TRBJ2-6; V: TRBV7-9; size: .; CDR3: CASSLGWGRHSGANVLTF; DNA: TGTGCCAGCAGCTTAGGATGGGGGCGTCACTCTGGGGCCAACGTCCTGACTTTC
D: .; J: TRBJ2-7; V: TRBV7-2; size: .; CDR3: CASSLGFGRGPLEQYF; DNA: TGTGCCAGCAGCTTAGGTTTCGGGCGGGGGCCACTAGAGCAGTACTTC
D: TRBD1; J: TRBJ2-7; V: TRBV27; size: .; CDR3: CASSFQGARSEQYF; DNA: TGTGCCAGCAGTTTTCAGGGGGCGCGTAGCGAGCAGTACTTC
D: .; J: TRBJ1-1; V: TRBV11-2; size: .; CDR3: CASMTVMNTEAFF; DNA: TGTGCCAGCATGACAGTCATGAACACTGAAGCTTTCTTT
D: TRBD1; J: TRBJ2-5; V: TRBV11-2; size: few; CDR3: CASSFRGTGGRETQYF; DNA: TGTGCCAGCAGCTTTAGGGGGACAGGGGGCCGGGAGACCCAGTACTTC
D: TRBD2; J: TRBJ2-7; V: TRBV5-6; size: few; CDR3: CASSLWPSGDYEQYF; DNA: TGTGCCAGCAGCTTGTGGCCTAGCGGGGACTACGAGCAGTACTTC
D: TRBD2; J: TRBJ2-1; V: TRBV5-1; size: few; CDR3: CASSLTSGSNEQFF; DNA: TGCGCCAGCAGCTTGACTAGCGGGAGCAATGAGCAGTTCTTC
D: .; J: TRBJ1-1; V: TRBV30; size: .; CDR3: CAWSSDISDTEAFF; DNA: TGTGCCTGGAGCTCCGACATTTCAGACACTGAAGCTTTCTTT
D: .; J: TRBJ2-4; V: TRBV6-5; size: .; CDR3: CASTAVAKNIQYF; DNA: TGTGCCAGCACAGCGGTAGCCAAAAACATTCAGTACTTC
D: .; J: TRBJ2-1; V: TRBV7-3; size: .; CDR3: CASSSRTGAGEQFF; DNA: TGTGCCAGCAGCTCGAGGACGGGAGCAGGTGAGCAGTTCTTC
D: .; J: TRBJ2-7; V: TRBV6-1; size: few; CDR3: CAVKRGRDSSYEQYF; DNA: TGTGCCGTAAAGCGAGGGCGGGACAGCTCCTACGAGCAGTACTTC
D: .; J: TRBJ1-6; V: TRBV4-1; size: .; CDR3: CASSQAGRGENSPLHF; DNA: TGCGCCAGCAGCCAAGCCGGTCGGGGTGAGAATTCACCCCTCCACTTT
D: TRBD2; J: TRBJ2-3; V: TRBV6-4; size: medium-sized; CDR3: CASSDSGTSGTDTQYF; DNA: TGTGCCAGCAGTGACTCCGGGACTAGCGGCACAGATACGCAGTATTTT
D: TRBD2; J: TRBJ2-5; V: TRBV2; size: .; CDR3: CASRGEGQETQYF; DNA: TGTGCCAGCAGAGGGGAGGGACAAGAGACCCAGTACTTC
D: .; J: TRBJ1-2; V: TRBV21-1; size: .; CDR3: CASSKDRGRSYGYTF; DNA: TGTGCCAGCAGCAAAGATAGGGGGCGCAGCTATGGCTACACCTTC
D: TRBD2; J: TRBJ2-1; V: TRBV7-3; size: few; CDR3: CASSLTAPGLAAHNEQFF; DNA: TGTGCCAGCAGCTTAACGGCGCCGGGACTAGCGGCCCACAATGAGCAGTTCTTC
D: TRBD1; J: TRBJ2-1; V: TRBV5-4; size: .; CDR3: CASSLAQGTYNEQFF; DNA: TGTGCCAGCAGCTTGGCACAGGGGACCTACAATGAGCAGTTCTTC
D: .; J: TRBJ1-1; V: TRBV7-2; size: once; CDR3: CASSLAPQMNTEAFF; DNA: TGTGCCAGCAGCTTAGCGCCACAGATGAACACTGAAGCTTTCTTT
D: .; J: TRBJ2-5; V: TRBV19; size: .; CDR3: CASSIGDRETQYF; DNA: TGTGCCAGTAGTATAGGAGACAGAGAGACCCAGTACTTC
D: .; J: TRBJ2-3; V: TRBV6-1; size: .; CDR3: CASRQLNTQYF; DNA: TGTGCCAGCAGGCAGTTAAATACGCAGTATTTT
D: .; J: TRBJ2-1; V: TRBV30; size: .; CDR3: CAWTKGGVRGSYNEQFF; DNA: TGTGCCTGGACCAAAGGGGGGGTGCGGGGCTCCTACAATGAGCAGTTCTTC
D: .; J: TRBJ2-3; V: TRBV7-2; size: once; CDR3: CASSLVRAGIRF; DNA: TGTGCCAGCAGCTTAGTGAGAGCAGGTATCCGTTTT
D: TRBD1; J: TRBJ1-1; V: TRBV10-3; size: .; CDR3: CAIRPKTGASNTEAFF; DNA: TGTGCCATCAGACCGAAGACAGGGGCCTCCAACACTGAAGCTTTCTTT
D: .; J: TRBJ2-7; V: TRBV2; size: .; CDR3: CASNLGAGLYEQYF; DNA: TGTGCCAGCAACCTAGGCGCAGGGCTCTACGAGCAGTACTTC
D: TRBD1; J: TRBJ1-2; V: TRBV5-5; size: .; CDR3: CASSGTDYGYTF; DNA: TGTGCCAGCAGCGGGACAGACTATGGCTACACCTTC
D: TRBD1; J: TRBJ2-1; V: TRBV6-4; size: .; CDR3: CASSELPGQNNEQFF; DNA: TGTGCCAGCAGTGAGCTACCGGGACAGAACAATGAGCAGTTCTTC
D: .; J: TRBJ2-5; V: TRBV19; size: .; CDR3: CASKGVGSGQETQYF; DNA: TGTGCCAGTAAAGGGGTCGGTAGCGGTCAAGAGACCCAGTACTTC
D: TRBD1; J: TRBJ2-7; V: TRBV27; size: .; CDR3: CASSWGPGQGVSEQYF; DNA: TGTGCCAGCAGTTGGGGTCCGGGACAGGGGGTCTCCGAGCAGTACTTC
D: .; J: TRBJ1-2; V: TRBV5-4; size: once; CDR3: CASSLGAWDGYTF; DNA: TGTGCCAGCAGCTTGGGGGCGTGGGATGGCTACACCTTC
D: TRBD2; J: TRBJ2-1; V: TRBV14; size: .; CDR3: CASSQGLAAQQTFF; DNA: TGTGCCAGCAGCCAAGGACTAGCGGCCCAGCAGACGTTCTTC
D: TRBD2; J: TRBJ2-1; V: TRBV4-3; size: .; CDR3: CASSQGSGIGSNEQFF; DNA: TGCGCCAGCAGCCAAGGTAGCGGGATTGGGTCCAATGAGCAGTTCTTC
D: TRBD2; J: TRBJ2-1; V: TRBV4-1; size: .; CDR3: CASSPASSGGAYEQFF; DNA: TGCGCCAGCAGCCCAGCTTCTAGCGGGGGGGCCTATGAGCAGTTCTTC
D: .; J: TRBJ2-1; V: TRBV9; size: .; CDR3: CASSQLARPYNEQFF; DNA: TGTGCCAGCAGCCAGCTAGCGAGACCCTACAATGAGCAGTTCTTC
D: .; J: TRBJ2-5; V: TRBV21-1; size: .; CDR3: CASSKASGGLLQETQYF; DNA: TGTGCCAGCAGCAAAGCTAGCGGGGGCCTCTTACAAGAGACCCAGTACTTC
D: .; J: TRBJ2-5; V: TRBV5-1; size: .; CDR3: CASSLDSPKETQYF; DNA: TGCGCCAGCAGCCTGGACAGCCCGAAAGAGACCCAGTACTTC
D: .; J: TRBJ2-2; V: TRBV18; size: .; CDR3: CASSPPAGAGELFF; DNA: TGTGCCAGCTCACCACCGGCGGGTGCCGGGGAGCTGTTTTTT
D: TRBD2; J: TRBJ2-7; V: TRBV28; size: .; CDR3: CASSLSVGGVGYEQYF; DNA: TGTGCCAGCAGTTTATCCGTGGGGGGGGTCGGCTACGAGCAGTACTTC
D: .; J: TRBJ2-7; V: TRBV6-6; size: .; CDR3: CASTRGSPRYEQYF; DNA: TGTGCCAGCACTAGGGGGTCCCCCCGCTACGAGCAGTACTTC
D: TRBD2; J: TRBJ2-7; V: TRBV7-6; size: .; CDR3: CASSLRAGIYEQYF; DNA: TGTGCCAGCAGCTTACGAGCGGGGATCTACGAGCAGTACTTC